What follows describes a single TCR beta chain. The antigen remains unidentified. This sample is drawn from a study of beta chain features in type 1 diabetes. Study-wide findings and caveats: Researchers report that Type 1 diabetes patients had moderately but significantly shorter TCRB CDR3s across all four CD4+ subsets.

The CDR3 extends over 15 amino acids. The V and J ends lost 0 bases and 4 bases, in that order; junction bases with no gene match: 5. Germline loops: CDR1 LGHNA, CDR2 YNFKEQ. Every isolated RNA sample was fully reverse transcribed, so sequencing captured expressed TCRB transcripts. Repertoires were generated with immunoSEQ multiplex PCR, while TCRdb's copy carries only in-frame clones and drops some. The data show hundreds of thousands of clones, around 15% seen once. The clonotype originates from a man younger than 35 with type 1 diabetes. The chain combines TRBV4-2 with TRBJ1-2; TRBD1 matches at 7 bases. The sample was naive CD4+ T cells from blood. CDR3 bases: TGTGCCAGCAGCCAAGATCAAGGGACAGCCTATGGCTACACCTTC. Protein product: CASSQDQGTAYGYTF.